The 27 T cell receptor beta chains below come from one sample, sequenced in a study of shared clonotypes between healthy human individuals. The data were produced by immunoSEQ multiplex PCR, yet TCRdb's version contains in-frame clones alone and is incomplete. The sample lists around 500,000 clones, around 78% occurring once. The sample comprised PBMCs. The receptors derive from a woman between 40 and 55 years old in good health. Some clones in this sample may be carry-over from other donors' samples.

V usage is TRBV6-1 and J usage is TRBJ1-5, with 10 bases that match TRBD1. Germline V gene lookup returns CDR1 MNHNS and CDR2 SASEGT. Trimming cost V 5 bases and J 9 bases; bases outside gene matches: 7. The CDR3 consists of 14 residues. CDR3 loop: CASSSRDRGLPQHF. The CDR3 DNA is TGTGCCAGCAGTAGCCGGGACAGGGGTTTGCCCCAGCATTTT.

The V and J genes are TRBV10-2 and TRBJ2-7; D ambiguous. This CDR3 has 12 residues. V was cut by 8 bases and J by 4 bases, with 12 bases left in between. Germline V lookup: CDR1 WSHSY, CDR2 SAAADI. This chain's CDR3 is CASLQTGYEQYF. CDR3 nucleotide sequence: TGCGCCAGCCTTCAAACGGGTTACGAGCAGTACTTC.

The J gene is TRBJ2-1, the V gene TRBV11-3; D may be TRBD1 (5 bases). This CDR3 is 16 amino acids long. Germline values: CDR1 SGHNT, CDR2 YENEEA. V was clipped by 6 bases and J by 6 bases, with 21 bases between them. CDR3 coding DNA: TGTGCCAGCAGTCCCCTTGGTGCCAGGGCCTCCAATGAGCAGTTCTTC. Protein sequence: CASSPLGARASNEQFF. Filled out from reference TRBV11-3 and TRBJ2-1, the complete variable domain reads EAGVVQSPRYKIIEKKQPVAFWCNPISGHNTLYWYLQNLGQGPELLIRYENEEAVDDSQLPKDRFSAERLKGVDSTLKIQPAELGDSAVYLCASSPLGARASNEQFFGPGTRLTVL.

CDR3 nucleotide sequence: TGTGCCAGCAGCTTAACTCAGATCTATGAGCAGTTCTTC. Translation gives CASSLTQIYEQFF. This rearrangement joins TRBV7-2 to TRBJ2-1; D gene uncertain. V dropped 2 bases and J dropped 8 bases, with 10 bases sitting between them. The CDR3 is 13 residues long. The germline gives CDR1 SGHTA, CDR2 FQGNSA. Full variable domain (outside the CDR3, taken from reference TRBV7-2 and TRBJ2-1): GAGVSQSPSNKVTEKGKDVELRCDPISGHTALYWYRQSLGQGLEFLIYFQGNSAPDKSGLPSDRFSAERTGGSVSTLTIQRTQQEDSAVYLCASSLTQIYEQFFGPGTRLTVL.

The rearrangement uses TRBV6-5 and TRBJ2-1; a possible D gene is TRBD2 (6 bases). The CDR3 extends over 12 amino acids. Trimming took 8 bases from V and 6 from J, leaving 11 bases between them. Germline CDR1 and CDR2: MNHEY and SVGAGI. The CDR3 coding sequence is TGTGCCAGCCGGCGGGAACCCAATGAGCAGTTCTTC. Amino acids: CASRREPNEQFF.

The chain carries TRBV6-6 and TRBJ2-7; tentatively, D is TRBD1 (6 bases). Germline V gene data show CDR1 as MNHNY and CDR2 as SVGAGI (reference sequence). This CDR3 is built from 14 residues. The V and J ends lost 6 bases and 1 base respectively, with 13 bases between them. CDR3 DNA sequence: TGTGCCAGCAGCCCCATACAGGGATCCTACGAGCAGTACTTC. It yields the protein CASSPIQGSYEQYF.

The chain joins TRBV5-8 to TRBJ2-3; weak D call: TRBD1 (6 bases). Trimming stripped 1 base from V and 2 bases from J, with 11 bases between. From germline, CDR1 is SGHTS and CDR2 YDEGEE. The CDR3 is 15 amino acids. DNA for the CDR3: TGTGCCAGCAGCTTGAGGGGGTCGGCCACAGATACGCAGTATTTT. Amino acid sequence: CASSLRGSATDTQYF.

Concerning this clone itself: Other nucleotide sequences from this sample produce the same CDR3. This chain joins TRBV5-1 and TRBJ2-1; 15 nucleotides line up with TRBD2. Germline V gives CDR1 SGHRS, CDR2 YFSETQ. Losses at the gene ends were 3 bases for V and 6 bases for J; bases not matched to a gene: 1. The CDR3 has 15 amino acids. The DNA for the CDR3 is TGCGCCAGCAGCTCGGGACTAGCGGGAGGCAATGAGCAGTTCTTC. It yields the protein CASSSGLAGGNEQFF.

In its sample, this clone was seen a few times. The chain couples TRBV2 to TRBJ1-3; possibly TRBD1 for D (6 bases). The germline V gene has CDR1 SNHLY and CDR2 FYNNEI. Trimming pared 5 bases from V and 2 bases from J, leaving 10 bases between. The CDR3 sequence is 14 residues long. The CDR3 bases are TGTGCCAGCAGTCTACAGGGAACTGGAAACACCATATATTTT. Translation gives CASSLQGTGNTIYF.

CDR3: CASSYSAGTGELFF. The CDR3 DNA is TGTGCCAGCAGTTACTCGGCGGGCACCGGGGAGCTGTTTTTT. The chain recombines TRBV6-5 with TRBJ2-2; a weak D match, TRBD2 (5 bases). V gave up 0 bases and J gave up 4 bases, with 6 bases separating them. The CDR3 length is 14 residues. Germline V gives CDR1 MNHEY, CDR2 SVGAGI.

This clone was seen at least ten times. Other nucleotide sequences in the sample specify the same CDR3. The J gene is TRBJ2-7, the V gene TRBV9; 12 bases match TRBD2. The CDR3 is 14 residues long. J was trimmed by 4 bases and V by 3 bases; bases with no gene match: 2. Germline lookup yields CDR1 SGDLS and CDR2 YYNGEE. The CDR3 DNA is TGTGCCAGCAGCGCAGGGACTAGCGGGTACGAGCAGTACTTC. This encodes CASSAGTSGYEQYF.

The rearrangement joins TRBV27 to TRBJ1-4; TRBD1 aligns across 8 bases. J lost 8 bases, V lost 2 bases, and 10 bases had no gene match. The CDR3 is 16 residues long. Germline V gene data show CDR1 as MNHEY and CDR2 as SMNVEV (reference sequence). The CDR3 coding sequence is TGTGCCAGCAGTTTACTCCCCGGACAGGGTGGCGAAAAACTGTTTTTT. Encoded protein: CASSLLPGQGGEKLFF.

This chain uses TRBV5-6 with TRBJ2-7; 9 bases line up with TRBD2. J gave up 2 bases and V 2 bases, and 5 bases lay outside the gene matches. Looked up from germline, CDR1 is SGHDT and CDR2 is YYEEEE. The CDR3 is 15 residues long. The CDR3 loop reads CASSFHSGGTYEQYF. CDR3 DNA sequence: TGTGCCAGCAGCTTCCACAGCGGGGGGACCTACGAGCAGTACTTC.

This chain joins TRBV2 and TRBJ2-1, with D perhaps TRBD1 or TRBD2 (5 bases each). This CDR3 has 14 residues. Deletions cut 8 bases from V and 5 bases from J, with 16 bases between. Looked up from germline, CDR1 is SNHLY and CDR2 is FYNNEI. In nucleotides, the CDR3 is TGTGCCAGCGAAGGGGACCCATGGGACAATGAGCAGTTCTTC. Protein: CASEGDPWDNEQFF.

The V gene is TRBV10-3, the J gene TRBJ2-7, with D hard to call. CDR3 size: 11 residues. Trimming took 4 bases from V and 5 from J, leaving 6 bases between them. Germline CDR1 reads ENHRY; CDR2 reads SYGVKD. Here the CDR3 DNA reads TGTGCCATCAGTGCAGGTGACGAGCAGTACTTC. Its translation: CAISAGDEQYF.

Details on this clone: Other nucleotide sequences from this sample produce the same CDR3. The rearrangement uses TRBV11-2 and TRBJ2-1; D might be TRBD1 or TRBD2, each matching 5 bases. The germline CDR1 and CDR2 sequences are SGHAT and FQNNGV. The CDR3 runs to 13 residues. Deletions cut 0 bases from V and 8 bases from J, with 8 bases between. The CDR3 nucleotides are TGTGCCAGCAGCTTAGATCTGGGGGATGAGCAGTTCTTC. The encoded protein is CASSLDLGDEQFF.

The chain is built from TRBV14 and TRBJ2-1, with 16 bases identical to TRBD2. The V and J ends lost 1 base and 2 bases, in that order; junction bases with no gene match: 8. The CDR3 is made up of 20 amino acids. CDR1 SGHDN and CDR2 FVKESK come from the germline V gene. The CDR3 spells CASSQGVGTSGRAAYNEQFF. The CDR3 DNA reads TGTGCCAGCAGCCAAGGGGTAGGGACTAGCGGGAGGGCCGCCTACAATGAGCAGTTCTTC.

As regards this clone: This CDR3 is also generated by other DNA sequences in the sample. The chain couples TRBV5-5 to TRBJ1-5; D gene ambiguous. Germline-derived CDR1 and CDR2 are SGHKS and YYEKEE (reference sequence). CDR3 length: 13 amino acids. V lost 0 bases and J 4 bases, leaving 5 bases between the germline ends. CDR3 amino acids: CASSLDANQPQHF. CDR3 nucleotide sequence: TGTGCCAGCAGCTTGGATGCAAATCAGCCCCAGCATTTT.

The chain is built from TRBV2 and TRBJ2-7, with D unclear. Trimming removed 4 bases at V and 0 bases at J, with 10 bases between. Germline V gene lookup returns CDR1 SNHLY and CDR2 FYNNEI. CDR3 size: 14 residues. The CDR3 nucleotides read TGTGCCAGCAGTGGGGCCCTTAGCTCCTACGAGCAGTACTTC. Translated, it gives CASSGALSSYEQYF.

On this clone itself: The junction departs from germline at one end; a sequencing error may be responsible. V is TRBV7-7 and J is TRBJ1-3; D unclear. CDR1 is SSHAT and CDR2 is FNYEAQ in the germline V gene (reference sequence). This CDR3 spans 16 amino acids. In nucleotides, the CDR3 is TGTGCTAGCAGCACTGGCACACCGGATTCTGGAAACACCATATATTTT. Translating it yields CASSTGTPDSGNTIYF.

The CDR3 here is CASSHGTSGYTGELFF. As DNA, the CDR3 is TGTGCCAGCAGCCACGGGACTAGCGGCTACACCGGGGAGCTGTTTTTT. V gene TRBV5-6 combines with J gene TRBJ2-2; 11 bases fit TRBD2. Germline V gene data show CDR1 as SGHDT and CDR2 as YYEEEE. The V gene end was trimmed by 4 bases and the J gene end by 3 bases; junction bases not matched to a gene: 5. The CDR3 sequence is 16 residues long.

This clone was detected only once. This rearrangement joins TRBV19 to TRBJ1-1, with unresolved D. The V end was cut by 5 bases, the J end by 6 bases, with 10 bases between. Germline loops: CDR1 LNHDA, CDR2 SQIVND (reference sequence). The CDR3 runs to 12 residues. CDR3 nucleotide sequence: TGTGCCAGTAGTGATCGTTCGGCTGAAGCTTTCTTT. It translates to CASSDRSAEAFF. Variable domain in full (rest from reference TRBV19 and TRBJ1-1): DGGITQSPKYLFRKEGQNVTLSCEQNLNHDAMYWYRQDPGQGLRLIYYSQIVNDFQKGDIAEGYSVSREKKESFPLTVTSAQKNPTAFYLCASSDRSAEAFFGQGTRLTVV.

The chain employs TRBV19 and TRBJ2-2, with D tentatively TRBD2 (5 bases). Trimming cost V 7 bases and J 2 bases, with 8 bases left between them. Germline CDR1 LNHDA, CDR2 SQIVND (reference sequence). The CDR3 is 13 residues long. The chain's CDR3 is CASNEGNTGELFF. CDR3 DNA: TGTGCCAGTAATGAGGGTAACACCGGGGAGCTGTTTTTT. Filled out from reference TRBV19 and TRBJ2-2, the complete variable domain reads DGGITQSPKYLFRKEGQNVTLSCEQNLNHDAMYWYRQDPGQGLRLIYYSQIVNDFQKGDIAEGYSVSREKKESFPLTVTSAQKNPTAFYLCASNEGNTGELFFGEGSRLTVL.

The chain joins TRBV19 to TRBJ1-5; D gene uncertain. The V end lost 8 bases, the J end lost 3 bases, and 11 bases lay between the germline ends. CDR1 and CDR2 from the germline V gene are LNHDA and SQIVND (reference sequence). The CDR3 has 13 amino acids. The CDR3 nucleotides read TGTGCCAGTGCCTCCAGCTTCAATCAGCCCCAGCATTTT. Translating gives CASASSFNQPQHF.

The sample holds a few counts of this clone. The V and J genes are TRBV5-5 and TRBJ2-1; D might be TRBD2 (6 bases). The CDR3 runs to 12 residues. Germline CDR1 is SGHKS and CDR2 is YYEKEE (reference sequence). V was trimmed by 4 bases and J by 9 bases, leaving 11 bases between them. CDR3 loop: CASSPGEREQFF. CDR3 bases: TGTGCCAGCAGCCCGGGGGAACGTGAGCAGTTCTTC.

Of note for this clone: This likely reflects a read error, since a far larger clone is one base away. This sequence joins TRBV5-1 and TRBJ1-1; 9 bases are shared with TRBD1. CDR3 length: 15 residues. J gave up 5 bases and V 3 bases, and 8 bases lay outside the gene matches. Germline V gene data show CDR1 as SGHRS and CDR2 as YFSETQ. The CDR3 spells CASSYSRTGVTEAFF. The CDR3 nucleotides read TGCGCCAGCAGCTACTCCCGGACAGGGGTTACTGAAGCTTTCTTT.

The gene calls are TRBV7-2 and TRBJ1-3, with 9 bases matching TRBD1. From germline, CDR1 is SGHTA and CDR2 FQGNSA. This CDR3 region has 14 residues. V was clipped by 5 bases and J by 5 bases; unmatched bases: 4. This CDR3 is CASSPGTGRNTIYF. The CDR3 coding sequence is TGTGCCAGCAGCCCTGGGACAGGGAGAAACACCATATATTTT.